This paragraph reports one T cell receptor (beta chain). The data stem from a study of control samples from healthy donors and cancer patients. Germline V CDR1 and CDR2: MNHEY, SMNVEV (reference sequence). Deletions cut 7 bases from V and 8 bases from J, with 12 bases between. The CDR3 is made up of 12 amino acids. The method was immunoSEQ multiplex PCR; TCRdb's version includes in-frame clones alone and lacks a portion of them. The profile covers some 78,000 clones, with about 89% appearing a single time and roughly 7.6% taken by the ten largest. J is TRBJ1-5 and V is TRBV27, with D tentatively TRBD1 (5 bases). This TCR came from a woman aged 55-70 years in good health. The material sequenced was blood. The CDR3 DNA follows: TGTGCCAGCATTTGGGGCAGGGAGCCCCAGCATTTT. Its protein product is CASIWGREPQHF.